This TCR beta chain is drawn from a study of PD-1 and CTLA-4 blockade in melanoma. Germline lookup yields CDR1 SGHNT and CDR2 YENEEA. CDR3 length: 14 residues. Trimming took 4 bases from V and 5 from J; bases not matched to a gene: 6. TCRdb keeps only in-frame clones here, not all; method: immunoSEQ multiplex PCR. This sample has 7,200 or so clones, with about 80% found just once. Sample: CD8+ T cells from peripheral blood, taken before anti-PD-1 treatment. The sequence was obtained from a human donor with melanoma. The chain uses TRBV11-3 and TRBJ2-5; 8 bases align to TRBD2. The CDR3 region is CASSSSAGVETQYF. The CDR3 DNA follows: TGTGCCAGCAGCTCCTCAGCGGGAGTGGAGACCCAGTACTTC.